Reported below is one TCR beta chain. Its antigen is not identified. Produced via immunoSEQ multiplex PCR; TCRdb's table is partial and in-frame only. Of approximately 71,000 clones listed, around 84% are singletons. This sample is drawn from a study of PD-L1 blockade in urothelial cancer. About the research overall: Males with bladder-origin urothelial cancer made up about 85% of the roughly 30 patients. Blood analysis took place 3 weeks (second dose) and 6 weeks after treatment start. Study-wide points: Durable benefit was linked to greater 3-week expansion of tumor-associated blood clones.

Regarding time point: pretreatment peripheral blood. The sequencing here drew on PBMCs, taken around atezolizumab (anti-PD-L1) treatment. The receptor was isolated from a woman between 65 and 79 years old with urothelial cancer.

In DNA form, the CDR3 reads TGTGCCAGCAGCTTAGGCTACTCCTACGAGCAGTACTTC. Amino acid sequence: CASSLGYSYEQYF. V gene TRBV7-2 combines with J gene TRBJ2-7; D is unresolved. The CDR3 is 13 amino acids. V lost 1 base and J lost 0, with 4 bases in between. The germline V gene encodes CDR1 SGHTA and CDR2 FQGNSA. Using reference TRBV7-2 and TRBJ2-7 for the parts outside the CDR3, the full variable domain is GAGVSQSPSNKVTEKGKDVELRCDPISGHTALYWYRQSLGQGLEFLIYFQGNSAPDKSGLPSDRFSAERTGGSVSTLTIQRTQQEDSAVYLCASSLGYSYEQYFGPGTRLTVT.